This T cell receptor beta chain was recovered during a study of blood T cells in healthy people across ages. This clonotype was seen a handful of times. The CDR3 runs to 15 residues. Germline V CDR1 and CDR2: MDHEN, SYDVKM. Together with a sample-barcoded 5' primer, a J-beta primer mix was included in a second PCR lasting roughly 6 to 12 cycles. TCRdb reanalysed the 5' RACE reads using MiXCR and keeps one entry per CDR3 protein. The data contain approximately 800,000 distinct CDR3 sequences, roughly 25% of them singletons. Healthy individuals of Caucasian origin from Russia, aged about 6 to 100, served as donors. The same data also contributed to another study, on T cells of mothers and their children.

The receptor's source is a boy aged 5 to 17 in good health. V usage is TRBV28 and J usage is TRBJ2-5; TRBD2 is a possible D gene (6 bases). Near its end, the DNA agrees better with TRBJ2-7, so the J call may be wrong. Sequencing input: blood. The CDR3 protein is CASSSRGQEGDEQYF. The DNA of the CDR3 is TGTGCCAGCAGTTCCCGAGGCCAGGAGGGCGACGAGCAGTACTTC.